This T cell receptor beta chain was found in a study of blood T cell repertoires in COVID-19 (dated by TCRdb to the early 2020s). In the study overall: The collaborator samples originated in the United States, Italy and Spain and spanned the acute and convalescent phases of COVID-19. The prospective study material was composed of cDNA or gDNA derived from T cells, B-cell-depleted T cells, or PBMCs. The dataset comprised deeply sampled blood TCRbeta repertoires from subjects exposed to, actively infected with, or recovered from COVID-19. The repertoires were made available in a free public database intended to serve as a resource for research on the immune response to SARS-CoV-2. Samples were obtained from the ongoing ImmuneRACE study (first 160 participants) and from roughly 1,300 subjects provided by 6 global collaborators. Sample metadata almost always included a de-identified subject ID, COVID-19 status, age in years and sex. Where HLA class I and class II types were available, the types were taken from metadata supplied by the sample provider, not from assay-based typing. Beyond this particular receptor, the publication reports: How much clinical and demographic metadata was included differed by source and by participant, and the metadata was provided uncurated.

The germline V gene (reference sequence) specifies LNHDA as CDR1 and SQIVND as CDR2. V trim: 4 bases; J trim: 6 bases; unmatched bases: 8. The CDR3 covers 16 residues, taking in both the cysteine and the phenylalanine. The kept DNA is CDR3 alone, 48 bases in frame from the first base. TCRbeta CDR3 regions were amplified from genomic DNA using the immunoSEQ Assay, a bias-controlled multiplex PCR. The paper's processing steps were these. The number of nucleated cells in each sample was estimated by amplification of reference gene primers within the assay. Sequence reads were collapsed and filtered to measure the absolute abundance of every unique TCRbeta CDR3 rearrangement. For each sample, productive Simpson clonality was calculated by taking the square root of Simpson's diversity index across productive rearrangements. The source is immuneACCESS, and TCRdb retained only in-frame sequences with V and J called. Part of the clones is not carried over; for the studies checked, unresolved V genes explain less than half of this, and the remainder is unexplained. V and J calls and clone size are those listed in that table; D and trimming were worked out from the DNA. The sample table records roughly 440,000 clones; about 91% of these occur just once. The top ten clonotypes cover roughly 13% of the sample.

At one collaborating source in Seattle, patients were enrolled during active infection and were followed longitudinally through the course of disease. The collaborating institutions used their own protocols to collect whole blood in K2EDTA tubes. Collaborator samples were shipped for TCRbeta analysis as frozen whole blood, isolated PBMCs, or DNA extracted from either sample type. In the case of this clone: What antigen it recognizes has not been identified. The sample holds no much larger clone one base away, and base qualities are not on file.

Sequencing was carried out using peripheral blood. This TCR came from a woman between 50 and 59 years old with COVID-19, enrolled during active disease. The rearranged segments are TRBV19 and TRBJ1-6, and 8 bases in between align with TRBD1. The CDR3 protein is CASSRLQGASNSPLHF. The bases read TGTGCCAGTAGTAGACTCCAGGGGGCCAGTAATTCACCCCTCCACTTT.